The 2 T cell receptor beta chains presented below share a single source sample, sequenced in a study of T cell repertoires in ileal Crohn's disease. Time point here: neoterminal ileum biopsy at postoperative endoscopy, about 6 months after surgery. Profiling relied on immunoSEQ multiplex PCR, and the TCRdb table lists in-frame clones only, not all of them. The top ten hold roughly 2% of the sample, which has about 62,000 clones, around 90% seen once. The sample consisted of ileal tissue. The receptors were gathered from an adult with Crohn's disease.

The rearrangement links TRBV4-2 to TRBJ1-5; D not resolved. CDR1 is LGHNA, CDR2 YNFKEQ, per germline. The CDR3 has 14 residues. Trimming took 1 base from V and 4 from J, leaving 8 bases between them. CDR3 sequence: CASSQVPGNQPQHF. CDR3 sequence (DNA): TGTGCCAGCAGCCAAGTTCCGGGAAATCAGCCCCAGCATTTT.

The chain employs TRBV6-6 and TRBJ2-2; D call uncertain. Trimming removed 7 bases at V and 7 bases at J, with 7 bases between. The germline CDR1 and CDR2 sequences are MNHNY and SVGAGI (reference sequence). The CDR3 has 11 residues. This chain's CDR3 is CASTSNGELFF. CDR3 sequence (DNA): TGTGCCAGCACCAGTAACGGGGAGCTGTTTTTT.